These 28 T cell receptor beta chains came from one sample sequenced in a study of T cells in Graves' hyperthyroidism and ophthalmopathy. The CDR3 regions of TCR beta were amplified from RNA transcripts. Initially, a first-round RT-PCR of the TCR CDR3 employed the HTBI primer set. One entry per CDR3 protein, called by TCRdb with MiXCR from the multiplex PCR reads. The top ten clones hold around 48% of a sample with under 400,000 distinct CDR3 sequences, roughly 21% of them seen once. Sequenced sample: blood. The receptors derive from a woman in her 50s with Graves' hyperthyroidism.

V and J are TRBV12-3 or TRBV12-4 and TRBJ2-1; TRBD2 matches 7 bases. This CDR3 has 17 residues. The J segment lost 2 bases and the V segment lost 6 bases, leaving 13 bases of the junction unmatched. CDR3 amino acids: CASSSPMGRGAYNEQFF. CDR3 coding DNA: TGTGCCAGCAGCTCACCGATGGGACGGGGGGCCTACAATGAGCAGTTCTTC.

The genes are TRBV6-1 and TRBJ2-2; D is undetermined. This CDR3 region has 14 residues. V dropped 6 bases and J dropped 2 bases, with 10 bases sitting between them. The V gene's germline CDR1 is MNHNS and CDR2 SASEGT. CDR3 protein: CASSPTVNTGELFF. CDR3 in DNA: TGTGCCAGCAGCCCGACGGTCAACACCGGGGAGCTGTTTTTT.

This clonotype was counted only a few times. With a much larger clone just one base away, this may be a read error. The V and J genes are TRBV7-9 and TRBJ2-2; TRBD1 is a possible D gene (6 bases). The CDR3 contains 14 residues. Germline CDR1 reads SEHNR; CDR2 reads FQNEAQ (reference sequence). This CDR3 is CASSFYRDTGELVF. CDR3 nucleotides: TGTGCCAGCAGCTTTTACAGGGATACCGGGGAGCTGGTTTTT.

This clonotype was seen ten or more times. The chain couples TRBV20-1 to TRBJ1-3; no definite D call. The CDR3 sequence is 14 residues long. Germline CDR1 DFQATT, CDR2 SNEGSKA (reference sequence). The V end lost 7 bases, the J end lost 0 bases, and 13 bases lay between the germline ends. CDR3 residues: CSGVDPNSGNTIYF. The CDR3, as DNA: TGCAGTGGGGTCGACCCCAACTCTGGAAACACCATATATTTT.

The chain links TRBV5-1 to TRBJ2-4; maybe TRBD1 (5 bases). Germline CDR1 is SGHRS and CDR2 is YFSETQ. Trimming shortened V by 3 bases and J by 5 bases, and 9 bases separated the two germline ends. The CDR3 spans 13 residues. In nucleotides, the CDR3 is TGCGCCAGCAGCTCAGGGTTGGAAAACATTCAGTACTTC. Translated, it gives CASSSGLENIQYF.

The CDR3 sequence: CASSAGSYSNQPQHF. The CDR3, as DNA: TGTGCCAGCAGTGCGGGTTCCTATAGCAATCAGCCCCAGCATTTT. The chain recombines TRBV27 with TRBJ1-5; D unresolved. Trimming removed 5 bases from V and 0 bases from J, with 11 bases in between. CDR1 MNHEY and CDR2 SMNVEV come from the germline V gene (reference sequence). The CDR3 length is 15 residues.

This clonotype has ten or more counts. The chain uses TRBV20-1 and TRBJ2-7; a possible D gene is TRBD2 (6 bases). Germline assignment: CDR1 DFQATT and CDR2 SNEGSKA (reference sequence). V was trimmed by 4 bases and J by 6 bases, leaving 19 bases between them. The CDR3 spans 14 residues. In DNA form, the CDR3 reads TGCAGTGCTATGTGGACGGGGGAAATCTCCGAGCAGTACTTC. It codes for CSAMWTGEISEQYF.

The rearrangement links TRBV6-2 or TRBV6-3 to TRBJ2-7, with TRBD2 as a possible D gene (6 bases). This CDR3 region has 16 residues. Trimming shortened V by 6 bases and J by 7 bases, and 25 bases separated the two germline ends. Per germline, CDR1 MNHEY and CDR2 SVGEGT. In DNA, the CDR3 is TGTGCCAGCAGCGCGCTAGGTAGGGGCCCACGGGGGGAGCAGTACTTC. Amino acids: CASSALGRGPRGEQYF.

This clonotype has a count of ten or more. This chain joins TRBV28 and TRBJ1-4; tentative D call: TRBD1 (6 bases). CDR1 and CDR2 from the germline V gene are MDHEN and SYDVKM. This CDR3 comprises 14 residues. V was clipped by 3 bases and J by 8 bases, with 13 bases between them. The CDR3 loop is CASSLGGPGEKLFF. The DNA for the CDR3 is TGTGCCAGCAGTTTGGGGGGCCCAGGGGAAAAACTGTTTTTT. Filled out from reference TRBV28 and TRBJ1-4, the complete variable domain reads DVKVTQSSRYLVKRTGEKVFLECVQDMDHENMFWYRQDPGLGLRLIYFSYDVKMKEKGDIPEGYSVSREKKERFSLILESASTNQTSMYLCASSLGGPGEKLFFGSGTQLSVL.

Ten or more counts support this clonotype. The CDR3 coding sequence is TGTGCCAGCAGTTACCTGGGACAGGGGTTACACTATGGCTACACCTTC. This encodes CASSYLGQGLHYGYTF. This chain uses TRBV6-6 with TRBJ1-2; 10 bases match TRBD1. Germline CDR1 is MNHNY and CDR2 is SVGAGI (reference sequence). This CDR3 region has 16 residues. V was pared by 2 bases and J by 3 bases, with 6 bases of the junction left unmatched.

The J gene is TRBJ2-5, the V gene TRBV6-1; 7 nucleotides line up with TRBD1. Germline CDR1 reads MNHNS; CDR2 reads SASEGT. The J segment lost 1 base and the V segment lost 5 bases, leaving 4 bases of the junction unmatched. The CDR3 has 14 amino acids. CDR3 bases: TGTGCCAGCAGTTCCCCAGGGGGCCAAGAGACCCAGTACTTC. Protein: CASSSPGGQETQYF.

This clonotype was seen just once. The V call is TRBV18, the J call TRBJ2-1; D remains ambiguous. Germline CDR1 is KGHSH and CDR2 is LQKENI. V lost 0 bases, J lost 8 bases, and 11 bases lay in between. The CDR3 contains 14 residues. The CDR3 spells CASSPPRSPYEQFF. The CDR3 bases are TGTGCCAGCTCACCACCGCGAAGTCCCTATGAGCAGTTCTTC.

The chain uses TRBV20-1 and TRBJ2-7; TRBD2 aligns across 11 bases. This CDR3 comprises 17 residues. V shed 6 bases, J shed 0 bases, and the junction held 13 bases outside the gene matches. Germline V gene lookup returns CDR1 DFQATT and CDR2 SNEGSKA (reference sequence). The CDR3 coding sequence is TGCAGTGCCGATGGACTAGCGGGCGACTATTACTCCTACGAGCAGTACTTC. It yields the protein CSADGLAGDYYSYEQYF.

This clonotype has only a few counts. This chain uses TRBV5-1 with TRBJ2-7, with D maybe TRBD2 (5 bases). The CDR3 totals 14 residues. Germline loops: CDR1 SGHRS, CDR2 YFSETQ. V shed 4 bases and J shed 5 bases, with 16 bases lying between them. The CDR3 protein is CASSPDTSRDEQYF. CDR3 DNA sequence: TGCGCCAGCAGCCCCGACACTTCGCGGGACGAGCAGTACTTC.

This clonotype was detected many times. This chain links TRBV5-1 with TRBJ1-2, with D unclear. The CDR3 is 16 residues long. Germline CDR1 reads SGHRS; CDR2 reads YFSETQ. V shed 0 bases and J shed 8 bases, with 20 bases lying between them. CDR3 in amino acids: CASSLESPRTSHGYTF. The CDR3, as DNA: TGCGCCAGCAGCTTGGAGAGCCCCCGGACGTCTCACGGCTACACCTTC.

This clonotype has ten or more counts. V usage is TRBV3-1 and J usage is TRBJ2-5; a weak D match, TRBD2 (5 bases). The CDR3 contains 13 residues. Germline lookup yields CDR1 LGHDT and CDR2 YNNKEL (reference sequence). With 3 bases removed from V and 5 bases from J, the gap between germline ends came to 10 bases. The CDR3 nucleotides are TGTGCCAGCAGCCACCCCAGAGGGGAGACCCAGTACTTC. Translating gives CASSHPRGETQYF.

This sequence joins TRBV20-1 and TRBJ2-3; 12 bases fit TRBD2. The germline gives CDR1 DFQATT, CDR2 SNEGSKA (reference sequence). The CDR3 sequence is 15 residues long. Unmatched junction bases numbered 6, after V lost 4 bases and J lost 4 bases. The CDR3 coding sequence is TGCAGTGCTACCAGACTAGCGGGAGAGGCAGATACGCAGTATTTT. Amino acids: CSATRLAGEADTQYF.

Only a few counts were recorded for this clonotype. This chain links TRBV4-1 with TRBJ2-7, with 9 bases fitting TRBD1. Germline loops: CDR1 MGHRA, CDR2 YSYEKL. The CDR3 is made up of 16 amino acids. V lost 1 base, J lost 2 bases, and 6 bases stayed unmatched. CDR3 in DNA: TGCGCCAGCAGCCAAGTTGGGACAGGGAGCACCTACGAGCAGTACTTC. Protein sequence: CASSQVGTGSTYEQYF.

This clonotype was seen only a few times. For the CDR3, the DNA is TGTGCCAGCAGTTTAGCGGCAGGGTCGGGAGATACGCAGTATTTT. Residues: CASSLAAGSGDTQYF. The chain recombines TRBV12-3 or TRBV12-4 with TRBJ2-3, with a tentative D call TRBD1 (5 bases). V lost 0 bases and J lost 5, with 12 bases in between. CDR3 length equals 15 residues.

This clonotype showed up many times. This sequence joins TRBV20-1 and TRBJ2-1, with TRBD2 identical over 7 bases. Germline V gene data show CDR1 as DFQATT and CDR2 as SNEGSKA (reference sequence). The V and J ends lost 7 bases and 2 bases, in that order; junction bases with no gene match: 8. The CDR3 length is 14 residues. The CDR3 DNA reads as TGCAGTGTCATGACCGGGACTACCTACAATGAGCAGTTCTTC. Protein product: CSVMTGTTYNEQFF.

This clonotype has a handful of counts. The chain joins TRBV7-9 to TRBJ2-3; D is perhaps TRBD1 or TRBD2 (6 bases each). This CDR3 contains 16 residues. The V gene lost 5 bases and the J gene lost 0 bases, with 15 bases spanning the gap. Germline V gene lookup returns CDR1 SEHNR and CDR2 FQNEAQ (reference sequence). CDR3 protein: CASSPRGGGSTDTQYF. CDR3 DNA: TGTGCCAGCAGCCCCAGGGGAGGCGGGAGCACAGATACGCAGTATTTT. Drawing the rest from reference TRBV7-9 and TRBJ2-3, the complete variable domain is DTGVSQNPRHKITKRGQNVTFRCDPISEHNRLYWYRQTLGQGPEFLTYFQNEAQLEKSRLLSDRFSAERPKGSFSTLEIQRTEQGDSAMYLCASSPRGGGSTDTQYFGPGTRLTVL.

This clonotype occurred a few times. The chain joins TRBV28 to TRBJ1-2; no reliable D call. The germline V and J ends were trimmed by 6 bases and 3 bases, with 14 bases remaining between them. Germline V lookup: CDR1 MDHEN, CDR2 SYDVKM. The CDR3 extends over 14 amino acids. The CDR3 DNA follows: TGTGCCAGCAGAGAATCAGGAGGAGACTATGGCTACACCTTC. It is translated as CASRESGGDYGYTF.

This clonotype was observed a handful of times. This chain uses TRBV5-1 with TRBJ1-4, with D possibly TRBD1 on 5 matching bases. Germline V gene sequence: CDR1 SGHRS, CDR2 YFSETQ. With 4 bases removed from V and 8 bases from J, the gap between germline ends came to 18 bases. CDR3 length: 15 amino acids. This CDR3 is CASSPTGGLGEKLFF. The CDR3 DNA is TGCGCCAGCAGCCCAACAGGAGGGCTCGGGGAAAAACTGTTTTTT.

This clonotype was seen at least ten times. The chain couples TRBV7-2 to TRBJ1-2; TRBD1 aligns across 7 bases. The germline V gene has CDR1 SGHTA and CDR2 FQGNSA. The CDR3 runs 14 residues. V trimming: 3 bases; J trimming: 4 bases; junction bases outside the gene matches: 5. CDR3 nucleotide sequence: TGTGCCAGCAGCTTGGGGACAGAAATCTATGGCTACACCTTC. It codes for CASSLGTEIYGYTF.

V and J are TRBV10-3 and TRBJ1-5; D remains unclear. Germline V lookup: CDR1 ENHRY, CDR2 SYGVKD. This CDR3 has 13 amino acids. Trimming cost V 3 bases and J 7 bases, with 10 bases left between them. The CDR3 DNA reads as TGTGCCATCAGTGAAAGGAGAGAGCAGCCCCAGCATTTT. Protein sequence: CAISERREQPQHF.

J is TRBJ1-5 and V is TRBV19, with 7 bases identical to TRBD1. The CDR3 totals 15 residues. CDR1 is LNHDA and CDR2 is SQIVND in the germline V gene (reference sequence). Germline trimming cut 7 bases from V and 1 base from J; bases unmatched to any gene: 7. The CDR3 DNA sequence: TGTGCCAGTAACTACAGGGGCGGGAGCAATCAGCCCCAGCATTTT. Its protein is CASNYRGGSNQPQHF. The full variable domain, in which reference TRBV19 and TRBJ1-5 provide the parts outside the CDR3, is DGGITQSPKYLFRKEGQNVTLSCEQNLNHDAMYWYRQDPGQGLRLIYYSQIVNDFQKGDIAEGYSVSREKKESFPLTVTSAQKNPTAFYLCASNYRGGSNQPQHFGDGTRLSIL.

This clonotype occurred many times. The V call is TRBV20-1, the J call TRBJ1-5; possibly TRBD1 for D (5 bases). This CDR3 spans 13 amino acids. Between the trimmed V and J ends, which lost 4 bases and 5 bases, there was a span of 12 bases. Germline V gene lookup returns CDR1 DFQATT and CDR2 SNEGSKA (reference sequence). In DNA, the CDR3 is TGCAGTGCTACTCCAGGGTCCGATCAGCCCCAGCATTTT. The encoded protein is CSATPGSDQPQHF.

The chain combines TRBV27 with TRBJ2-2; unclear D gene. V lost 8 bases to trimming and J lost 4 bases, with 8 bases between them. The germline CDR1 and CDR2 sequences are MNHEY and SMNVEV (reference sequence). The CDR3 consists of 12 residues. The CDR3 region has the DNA TGTGCCAGCGGCCCGCGCACCGGGGAGCTGTTTTTT. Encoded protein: CASGPRTGELFF.